Listed here are 21 T cell receptor beta chains from one sample, sequenced in a study of metastatic and nonmetastatic thyroid tumors. All patients were untreated before thyroid surgery. Via MiXCR, TCRdb re-called the PCR reads. The table lists under 20,000 clones, around 29% of them singletons. Sequenced material: adjacent normal tissue. The receptors here all came from a female donor with papillary thyroid cancer or a benign thyroid nodule (not recorded which). Some clones in this sample may be carry-over from other donors' samples.

V is TRBV14 and J is TRBJ1-6; no reliable D call. The germline V gene has CDR1 SGHDN and CDR2 FVKESK. V lost 4 bases to trimming and J lost 10 bases, with 17 bases between them. This CDR3 contains 15 residues. CDR3: CASSLLPSLGSPLHF. The CDR3 DNA follows: TGTGCCAGCAGCCTCCTCCCGTCCTTAGGGTCACCCCTCCACTTT.

This clone was observed a handful of times. The J gene is TRBJ2-3, the V gene TRBV11-1; TRBD1 matches 7 bases. V trimming: 5 bases; J trimming: 5 bases; junction bases outside the gene matches: 10. CDR1 SGHAT and CDR2 FQDESV come from the germline V gene (reference sequence). The CDR3 extends over 15 amino acids. CDR3 protein: CASSLGTASGDTQYF. The CDR3 nucleotides read TGTGCCAGCAGCCTCGGGACAGCCTCAGGAGATACGCAGTATTTT.

The chain combines TRBV11-2 with TRBJ2-6; the D is unclear. V lost 2 bases, J lost 0 bases, and 14 bases lay in between. Germline CDR1 reads SGHAT; CDR2 reads FQNNGV. The CDR3 sequence is 18 residues long. The CDR3 DNA reads as TGTGCCAGCAGCTTAATGGGTGGTAGTATCTCTGGGGCCAACGTCCTGACTTTC. Translation gives CASSLMGGSISGANVLTF.

The sample holds a few counts of this clone. The rearrangement uses TRBV6-1 and TRBJ2-1; D is possibly TRBD2 (6 bases). Germline CDR1 reads MNHNS; CDR2 reads SASEGT. The CDR3 sequence is 14 residues long. The V end was cut by 4 bases, the J end by 1 base, with 8 bases between. The CDR3 DNA sequence: TGTGCCAGCAGTGTCGGGGGATCCTACAATGAGCAGTTCTTC. Amino acids: CASSVGGSYNEQFF.

J is TRBJ1-2 and V is TRBV29-1; D not resolved. The CDR3 sequence is 13 residues long. Germline V gene sequence: CDR1 SQVTM, CDR2 ANQGSEA. The V end lost 3 bases, the J end lost 4 bases, and 12 bases lay between the germline ends. CDR3 DNA sequence: TGCAGCGTTGAGAGGAGTCGGACCTATGGCTACACCTTC. Amino acid sequence: CSVERSRTYGYTF.

This clone was seen only a few times. The chain uses TRBV6-1 and TRBJ1-1; 7 bases are a match to TRBD1. Germline V gives CDR1 MNHNS, CDR2 SASEGT. The CDR3 length is 15 residues. Germline trimming cut 5 bases from V and 3 bases from J; bases unmatched to any gene: 9. The CDR3 loop reads CASSKRTGSHTEAFF. Here the CDR3 DNA reads TGTGCCAGCAGTAAAAGGACAGGCAGTCACACTGAAGCTTTCTTT.

The chain uses TRBV6-2 or TRBV6-3 and TRBJ2-3; D is unresolved. The germline CDR1 and CDR2 sequences are MNHEY and SVGEGT. The CDR3 contains 13 residues. Trimming stripped 5 bases from V and 0 bases from J, with 6 bases between. The CDR3 bases are TGTGCCAGCAGTGGCCAAAGCACAGATACGCAGTATTTT. Protein: CASSGQSTDTQYF.

This clone was recorded a few times. The V call is TRBV2, the J call TRBJ1-5; D is perhaps TRBD1 (6 bases). Trimming shortened V by 6 bases and J by 0 bases, and 12 bases separated the two germline ends. This CDR3 region has 15 residues. Germline CDR1 is SNHLY and CDR2 is FYNNEI. CDR3 DNA: TGTGCCAGCAGGAGCTCAGGGGTTAGCAATCAGCCCCAGCATTTT. It translates to CASRSSGVSNQPQHF.

A remark on this clone: The junction departs from germline at one end; a sequencing error may be responsible. The V call is TRBV5-4, the J call TRBJ1-2; weak D call: TRBD1 (5 bases). The CDR3 runs to 14 residues. Germline-derived CDR1 and CDR2 are SGHNT and YYREEE (reference sequence). The chain's CDR3 is CASSSLGADYGHAF. The CDR3 nucleotides are TGTGCCAGCAGTTCACTCGGGGCGGACTATGGCCACGCCTTC.

V and J are TRBV20-1 and TRBJ2-3; 7 bases are shared with TRBD2. The CDR3 runs 16 residues. The ends lost 6 bases at V and 0 bases at J; junction bases unmatched: 12. Germline V gives CDR1 DFQATT, CDR2 SNEGSKA (reference sequence). CDR3 coding DNA: TGCAGTGCAGAGGAAATAGCGGGTTCTAGCACAGATACGCAGTATTTT. Amino acids: CSAEEIAGSSTDTQYF.

This clone was found a few times. The V call is TRBV6-5, the J call TRBJ2-5, with a weak D call TRBD1 (6 bases). Between the trimmed V and J ends, which lost 2 bases and 1 base, there was a span of 14 bases. The germline gives CDR1 MNHEY, CDR2 SVGAGI. The CDR3 length is 16 residues. The CDR3, as DNA: TGTGCCAGCAGTTACACACTACAGGGTATCCAAGAGACCCAGTACTTC. Translation gives CASSYTLQGIQETQYF.

The CDR3 nucleotides are TGTGCCAGCAGTTTGACCCGGCTTAGCTCTGGAAACACCATATATTTT. Its translation is CASSLTRLSSGNTIYF. The chain employs TRBV6-5 and TRBJ1-3; D is ambiguous. Germline V gives CDR1 MNHEY, CDR2 SVGAGI. Trimming removed 4 bases from V and 0 bases from J, with 13 bases in between. The CDR3 loop spans 16 amino acids.

This clone was detected only a few times. This rearrangement joins TRBV30 to TRBJ1-5; D might be TRBD1 (6 bases). This CDR3 comprises 14 residues. Trimming took 7 bases from V and 5 from J, leaving 18 bases between them. In germline, CDR1 is GTSNPN, CDR2 SVGIG (reference sequence). In nucleotides, the CDR3 is TGTGCCTTTTCGACCGGGACAAATTATCAGCCCCAGCATTTT. It specifies CAFSTGTNYQPQHF.

This clone was counted a few times. The DNA for the CDR3 is TGTGCCAGCAGCTTATTCGGACAGGGGCTTAGCGGGAACTACGAGCAGTACTTC. Protein product: CASSLFGQGLSGNYEQYF. The chain has TRBV11-2 and TRBJ2-7; D is possibly TRBD1 (9 bases). The CDR3 runs 18 residues. The germline V gene encodes CDR1 SGHAT and CDR2 FQNNGV. Trimming left V 2 bases short and J 3 bases short, with 23 bases between.

Turning to this clone: The junction and the germline gene differ at one end; a read error may be behind it. The chain uses TRBV6-4 and TRBJ1-1; 7 bases are shared with TRBD1. This CDR3 has 11 amino acids. Germline loops: CDR1 MRHNA, CDR2 SNTAGT. Written as DNA, the CDR3 is TGCCGCCAGGGGGGTTGGACTGAAGCTTTCTTT. Translation gives CRQGGWTEAFF.

This clone was found a few times. The V call is TRBV6-1, the J call TRBJ1-1, with D possibly matching TRBD1 (5 bases). V lost 1 base and J lost 7, with 13 bases in between. The CDR3 length is 14 residues. The V gene's germline CDR1 is MNHNS and CDR2 SASEGT. For the CDR3, the DNA is TGTGCCAGCAGTGAAGAGAGGAGACAGCTTGAAGCTTTCTTT. It yields the protein CASSEERRQLEAFF.

This clone appeared a few times. The chain recombines TRBV20-1 with TRBJ1-2; no reliable D call. The CDR3 covers 15 residues. Germline V CDR1 and CDR2: DFQATT, SNEGSKA (reference sequence). Trimming stripped 5 bases from V and 0 bases from J, with 16 bases between. CDR3 DNA: TGCAGTGCTGCAAATTCCGGACTCGCTAACTATGGCTACACCTTC. Encoded protein: CSAANSGLANYGYTF.

The rearrangement uses TRBV5-1 and TRBJ2-1, with 7 bases matching TRBD2. CDR1 and CDR2 from the germline V gene are SGHRS and YFSETQ. This CDR3 has 13 amino acids. V dropped 2 bases and J dropped 8; count of bases not matched to a gene: 4. The CDR3 DNA sequence: TGCGCCAGCAGCTTTGCGGGAGTGGATGAGCAGTTCTTC. It is translated as CASSFAGVDEQFF.

This clone was seen more than once but under ten times. The rearrangement uses TRBV7-9 and TRBJ2-1; TRBD1 aligns across 7 bases. Unmatched junction bases numbered 1, after V lost 1 base and J lost 10 bases. The CDR3 consists of 12 residues. Germline V gene sequence: CDR1 SEHNR, CDR2 FQNEAQ (reference sequence). The CDR3 region has the DNA TGTGCCAGCAGCTTAGGGGACAGAGAGCAGTTCTTC. Its protein product is CASSLGDREQFF. Looking up the rest from reference TRBV7-9 and TRBJ2-1 gives the full variable domain: DTGVSQNPRHKITKRGQNVTFRCDPISEHNRLYWYRQTLGQGPEFLTYFQNEAQLEKSRLLSDRFSAERPKGSFSTLEIQRTEQGDSAMYLCASSLGDREQFFGPGTRLTVL.

At least ten counts were recorded for this clone. The chain joins TRBV25-1 to TRBJ2-5, with D unresolved. The CDR3 has 11 amino acids. Deletions cut 6 bases from V and 5 bases from J, with 7 bases between. Germline loops: CDR1 MGHDK, CDR2 SYGVNS. CDR3 nucleotides: TGTGCCAGCAGCGCCTGGGAGACCCAGTACTTC. This encodes CASSAWETQYF.

The rearrangement joins TRBV9 to TRBJ1-1, with a weak D call TRBD1 (6 bases). Germline-derived CDR1 and CDR2 are SGDLS and YYNGEE. The CDR3 contains 14 residues. Deletions cut 3 bases from V and 1 base from J, with 10 bases between. CDR3 in DNA: TGTGCCAGCAGCGAGGGGGGTTCGAACACTGAAGCTTTCTTT. It yields the protein CASSEGGSNTEAFF.